Listed here are 19 T cell receptor beta chains from one sample, sequenced in a study of blood T cell repertoires in COVID-19. Some clones are missing from TCRdb's copy, which holds only in-frame ones; the method was immunoSEQ multiplex PCR. The repertoire holds approximately 150,000 clones, with 70% to 85% as singletons. Sequencing was performed on peripheral blood. All receptors derive from an elderly woman with acute or convalescent COVID-19.

The chain links TRBV29-1 to TRBJ2-3; D remains unclear. Germline V CDR1 and CDR2: SQVTM, ANQGSEA. The V gene lost 5 bases and the J gene lost 0 bases, with 6 bases spanning the gap. CDR3 length: 12 amino acids. In nucleotides, the CDR3 is TGCAGCGTTCCTTCTAGCACAGATACGCAGTATTTT. This sequence encodes CSVPSSTDTQYF.

The gene calls are TRBV11-2 and TRBJ2-5; 9 nucleotides match TRBD2. This CDR3 contains 14 residues. Germline V gives CDR1 SGHAT, CDR2 FQNNGV. V shed 5 bases and J 4 bases; nucleotides not matched to a gene: 5. CDR3: CASSTRGGGETQYF. Written as DNA, the CDR3 is TGTGCCAGCAGCACACGCGGGGGGGGAGAGACCCAGTACTTC.

This chain uses TRBV6-6 with TRBJ1-2; D remains ambiguous. The CDR3 spans 15 residues. CDR1 and CDR2 (germline): MNHNY, SVGAGI (reference sequence). V lost 0 bases and J 9 bases, leaving 17 bases between the germline ends. The CDR3 DNA sequence: TGTGCCAGCAGTTACTCGATGGCCCCTGAGGGTAGCTACACCTTC. It codes for CASSYSMAPEGSYTF.

DNA of the CDR3: TGTGCCAGCAGCCTGCTGGCCGGGGAGCAGTACTTC. Its protein product is CASSLLAGEQYF. V and J are TRBV7-8 and TRBJ2-7; no definite D call. The ends were cut back, 5 bases at V and 7 bases at J, with 12 bases in the middle. Looked up from germline, CDR1 is SGHVS and CDR2 is FQNEAQ. The CDR3 consists of 12 residues.

The chain joins TRBV11-2 to TRBJ1-1; TRBD1 might be the D (5 bases). The germline CDR1 and CDR2 sequences are SGHAT and FQNNGV. V was shortened by 1 base and J by 4 bases, with 10 bases between the two germline ends. CDR3 size: 14 residues. CDR3 bases: TGTGCCAGCAGCTTAGGGCAGGGAGGCACTGAAGCTTTCTTT. Encoded protein: CASSLGQGGTEAFF. The full variable domain, rest sourced from reference TRBV11-2 and TRBJ1-1, is EAGVAQSPRYKIIEKRQSVAFWCNPISGHATLYWYQQILGQGPKLLIQFQNNGVVDDSQLPKDRFSAERLKGVDSTLKIQPAKLEDSAVYLCASSLGQGGTEAFFGQGTRLTVV.

The chain combines TRBV11-2 with TRBJ2-5; 10 bases match TRBD2. Germline CDR1 reads SGHAT; CDR2 reads FQNNGV. The CDR3 sequence is 14 residues long. V lost 5 bases and J lost 6; bases outside the gene matches: 6. CDR3 protein: CASSRTSGMKTQYF. The DNA for the CDR3 is TGTGCCAGCAGCCGTACTAGCGGGATGAAGACCCAGTACTTC.

The chain has TRBV7-9 and TRBJ1-5; no clear D gene. Germline V gene data show CDR1 as SEHNR and CDR2 as FQNEAQ (reference sequence). This CDR3 is 12 amino acids long. The germline V and J ends were trimmed by 7 bases and 4 bases, with 8 bases remaining between them. The CDR3 DNA follows: TGTGCCAGCAACCACATAAATCAGCCCCAGCATTTT. Translated, it gives CASNHINQPQHF.

The chain couples TRBV21-1 to TRBJ1-5. TRBV21-1 is a pseudogene segment. The CDR3 is 17 amino acids. The CDR3 here is CASLSVRRGDSNQPQHF. Written as DNA, the CDR3 is TGTGCCAGCTTGTCGGTTAGGCGGGGGGATAGCAATCAGCCCCAGCATTTT.

J is TRBJ2-3 and V is TRBV7-2, with 8 bases identical to TRBD1. Per the germline V gene, CDR1 is SGHTA and CDR2 is FQGNSA. This CDR3 is 15 amino acids long. The trim removed 3 bases at V and 0 bases at J, leaving 2 bases unmatched. The CDR3 loop is CASSFRGQSTDTQYF. The DNA for the CDR3 is TGTGCCAGCAGCTTCAGGGGGCAAAGCACAGATACGCAGTATTTT.

This chain joins TRBV6-1 and TRBJ1-6; D unresolved. V dropped 1 base and J dropped 0 bases, with 7 bases sitting between them. The CDR3 runs to 16 residues. Germline V gene lookup returns CDR1 MNHNS and CDR2 SASEGT. CDR3 DNA sequence: TGTGCCAGCAGTGAAGGTTGGAGCTCCTATAATTCACCCCTCCACTTT. Protein sequence: CASSEGWSSYNSPLHF.

V gene TRBV2 combines with J gene TRBJ2-7; a possible D gene is TRBD1 (5 bases). Trimming cost V 6 bases and J 2 bases, with 11 bases left between them. Looked up from germline, CDR1 is SNHLY and CDR2 is FYNNEI. This CDR3 has 13 residues. CDR3 residues: CASSFTQAYEQYF. The CDR3 region has the DNA TGTGCCAGCAGCTTTACACAGGCCTACGAGCAGTACTTC.

The chain uses TRBV4-1 and TRBJ2-1; possible D gene TRBD2, 7 bases. The CDR3 runs 15 residues. Germline V gene data show CDR1 as MGHRA and CDR2 as YSYEKL. V was pared by 0 bases and J by 3 bases, with 9 bases between. CDR3 protein: CASSQEGGVYNEQFF. Written as DNA, the CDR3 is TGCGCCAGCAGCCAAGAAGGGGGGGTCTACAATGAGCAGTTCTTC.

This chain connects TRBV10-3 to TRBJ2-1, with D possibly TRBD2 on 5 matching bases. CDR3 length: 13 amino acids. Per the germline V gene, CDR1 is ENHRY and CDR2 is SYGVKD. V dropped 6 bases and J dropped 7 bases, with 13 bases sitting between them. DNA for the CDR3: TGTGCCATCAGGAGGGCAGATCAGAATGAGCAGTTCTTC. Translated, it gives CAIRRADQNEQFF.

V is TRBV19 and J is TRBJ2-4; 11 bases match TRBD1. The CDR3 totals 19 residues. The germline V gene has CDR1 LNHDA and CDR2 SQIVND (reference sequence). V lost 2 bases to trimming and J lost 0 bases; unmatched junction nucleotides: 9. CDR3 sequence reads: CASSIPGQGARVAKNIQYF. CDR3 bases: TGTGCCAGTAGTATACCTGGACAGGGGGCTAGGGTAGCCAAAAACATTCAGTACTTC.

The table lists this clone with a count of one. V usage is TRBV4-3 and J usage is TRBJ2-7; 9 nucleotides align to TRBD1. Germline V gene sequence: CDR1 LGHNA, CDR2 YSLEER. This CDR3 is 14 amino acids long. V shed 3 bases, J shed 4 bases, and the junction held 4 bases outside the gene matches. In DNA form, the CDR3 reads TGCGCCAGCAGCCATATAGGACAGGGGTACGAGCAGTACTTC. Its protein is CASSHIGQGYEQYF.

The V and J genes are TRBV19 and TRBJ1-2; D is uncertain. V was shortened by 6 bases and J by 5 bases, with 25 bases between the two germline ends. The CDR3 sequence is 17 residues long. Germline V lookup: CDR1 LNHDA, CDR2 SQIVND (reference sequence). The CDR3 here is CASRTTGRWPFPYGYTF. In DNA, the CDR3 is TGTGCCAGTAGAACAACCGGGAGATGGCCCTTCCCTTATGGCTACACCTTC.

The genes are TRBV2 and TRBJ2-1; TRBD1 agrees at 9 bases. V was clipped by 8 bases and J by 9 bases; unmatched bases: 8. From germline, CDR1 is SNHLY and CDR2 FYNNEI. There are 13 residues in the CDR3. The CDR3 DNA is TGTGCCAGCCATAGACAGGGGGGGACTGAGCAGTTCTTC. Translating it yields CASHRQGGTEQFF.

V and J are TRBV27 and TRBJ2-7; the D gene is possibly TRBD1 (6 bases). This CDR3 comprises 14 residues. V shed 10 bases and J shed 2 bases, with 18 bases lying between them. Germline V gene data show CDR1 as MNHEY and CDR2 as SMNVEV (reference sequence). In DNA form, the CDR3 reads TGTGCCATCCCCTGGCAGGGGCCGACCTACGAGCAGTACTTC. This sequence encodes CAIPWQGPTYEQYF.

This clone came up once. The rearrangement links TRBV5-4 to TRBJ1-2; 7 nucleotides line up with TRBD1. This CDR3 spans 17 amino acids. Germline-derived CDR1 and CDR2 are SGHNT and YYREEE (reference sequence). Trimming cost V 4 bases and J 4 bases; bases outside gene matches: 16. CDR3 bases: TGTGCCAGCAGCGCCGGGACAGCCCCCAGTCAAGCCTATGGCTACACCTTC. As protein: CASSAGTAPSQAYGYTF.